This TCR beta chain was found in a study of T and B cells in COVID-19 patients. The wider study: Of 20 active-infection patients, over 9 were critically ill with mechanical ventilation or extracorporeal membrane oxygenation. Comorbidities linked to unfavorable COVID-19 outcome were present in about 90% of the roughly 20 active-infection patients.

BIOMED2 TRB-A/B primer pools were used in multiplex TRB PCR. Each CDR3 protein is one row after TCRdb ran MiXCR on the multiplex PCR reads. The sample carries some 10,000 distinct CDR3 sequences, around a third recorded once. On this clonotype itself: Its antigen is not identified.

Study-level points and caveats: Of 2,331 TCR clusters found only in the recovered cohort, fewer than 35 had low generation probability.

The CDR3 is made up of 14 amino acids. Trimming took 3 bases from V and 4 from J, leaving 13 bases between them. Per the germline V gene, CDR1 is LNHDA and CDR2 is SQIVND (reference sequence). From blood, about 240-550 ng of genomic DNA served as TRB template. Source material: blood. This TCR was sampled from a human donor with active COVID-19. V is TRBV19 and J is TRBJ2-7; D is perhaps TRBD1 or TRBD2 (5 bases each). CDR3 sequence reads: CASSIGDGGYEQYF. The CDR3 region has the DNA TGTGCCAGTAGTATCGGGGACGGAGGATACGAGCAGTACTTC.